Below, 2 T cell receptor beta chains from the same sample are listed, as sequenced in a study of blood T cell repertoires in COVID-19. Some clones are missing from TCRdb's copy, which holds only in-frame ones; the method was immunoSEQ multiplex PCR. The sample has 190,000 or so clones; roughly 90% are singletons. Sample: PBMCs or T cells enriched from blood (not recorded which). These receptors all come from a woman younger than 30 who had recovered from COVID-19.

The chain uses TRBV6-1 and TRBJ1-5, with D hard to call. The CDR3 loop spans 13 amino acids. Germline values: CDR1 MNHNS, CDR2 SASEGT. V lost 2 bases and J 4 bases, leaving 6 bases between the germline ends. Here the CDR3 reads CASSEWENQPQHF. In nucleotides, the CDR3 is TGTGCCAGCAGTGAATGGGAGAATCAGCCCCAGCATTTT.

This clone appeared a single time. The chain has TRBV3-1 (or the pseudogene TRBV3-2) and TRBJ2-7, with 7 bases lining up with TRBD1. Germline V CDR1 and CDR2: LGHDT, YNNKEL (reference sequence). The V gene end was trimmed by 3 bases and the J gene end by 6 bases; junction bases not matched to a gene: 5. The CDR3 runs 13 residues. In DNA form, the CDR3 reads TGTGCCAGCAGCCAGATCGACAGGGCCGAGCAGTACTTC. Its protein product is CASSQIDRAEQYF.